This T cell receptor beta chain appears in the sequencing data of a study of low-dose radiotherapy and immunotherapy resistance in tumors. The wider study: Every two weeks patients got nivolumab 240 mg flat dose, plus ipilimumab 1 mg/kg every six weeks, intravenously. Oral aspirin 300 mg was taken by patients daily for four cycles from cycle 1 day 1.

Time point reported: after trial treatment. Treatment described: LDRT plus nivolumab, ipilimumab, low-dose cyclophosphamide and aspirin (RACIN trial). Primers targeting TRAV and TRBV primed first-strand cDNA, covering alpha and beta chains. Both a constant-region primer and a V-primer adapter served to amplify TCRs across roughly 22 PCR cycles. TCRdb processed the reads anew with MiXCR; each CDR3 protein has one entry. The sample has 75,000 to 95,000 distinct CDR3 sequences; around 20% are singletons. This clonotype was recorded many times. V shed 5 bases and J shed 5 bases, with 16 bases lying between them. CDR1 is GTSNPN, CDR2 SVGIG, per germline (reference sequence). CDR3 length equals 13 residues.

This clonotype was obtained from a female donor with ovarian cancer. The chain links TRBV30 to TRBJ2-7; possibly TRBD2 for D (6 bases). Specimen: PBMCs, collected after low-dose radiotherapy plus immunotherapy. DNA of the CDR3: TGTGCCTGGGGAGGACGGACTACGAACGAGCAGTACTTC. Translating it yields CAWGGRTTNEQYF.